This T cell receptor (beta chain) came from a study of shared clonotypes between healthy human individuals. Study-wide background: Researchers assigned three CD4 naive, three CD4 memory, two CD8 naive and one CD8 memory plate to each donor.

CD45RO-negative, CCR7-positively selected cells formed the naive CD8 fraction, excluding terminally differentiated effector memory CD45RA+ cells. As for this clone: Its antigen is as yet unknown.

Trimming shortened V by 2 bases and J by 5 bases, and 13 bases separated the two germline ends. CDR1 and CDR2 from the germline V gene are MNHEY and SVGAGI. The length of the CDR3 is 14 residues. Whole-study findings and limits: Among donors, clonotype sharing was expected to be affected by sequencing depth. Non-shared clonotypes were found to have lower generation probabilities than the clonotypes that were shared by all four of the sorted-subset donors. Around 5% of naive CD4 clonotypes were common to several donors.

The table came from immunoSEQ multiplex PCR; TCRdb's copy has only in-frame clones and leaves some out. The sample records about 2 million clones, about 95% being singletons. The clonotype was recovered from a man aged 18 to 29 in good health. V gene TRBV6-5 combines with J gene TRBJ2-7; tentative D call: TRBD1 (6 bases). The specimen was naive CD8+ T cells sorted from blood. The CDR3 DNA reads TGTGCCAGCAGTTACGCAACAGGGTTCGACGAGCAGTACTTC. This gives the protein CASSYATGFDEQYF.